Listed here are 27 T cell receptor beta chains from one sample, sequenced in a study of blood T cell repertoires in COVID-19. Clones were sequenced by immunoSEQ multiplex PCR, and TCRdb holds only the in-frame ones, with some missing. Of around 130,000 clones listed, approximately 85% are singletons. Sequenced material: peripheral blood. The receptors derive from a human donor in a cohort sampled during active COVID-19.

The V call is TRBV19, the J call TRBJ1-4, with D possibly being TRBD1 (6 bases). The CDR3 sequence is 14 residues long. Trimming took off 8 bases at V and 5 bases at J, with 15 bases between the two ends. CDR1 and CDR2 (germline): LNHDA, SQIVND (reference sequence). CDR3: CASQGPGGNEKLFF. In nucleotides, the CDR3 is TGTGCCAGTCAAGGTCCGGGGGGCAATGAAAAACTGTTTTTT.

This clone came up a few times. In DNA form, the CDR3 reads TGTGCCAGCGGAGCGGAAGAATGGAACTATGGCTACACCTTC. Translated, it gives CASGAEEWNYGYTF. The J gene is TRBJ1-2, the V gene TRBV5-6; D gene uncertain. CDR3 length equals 14 residues. The germline V and J ends were trimmed by 7 bases and 2 bases, with 15 bases remaining between them. From germline, CDR1 is SGHDT and CDR2 YYEEEE.

The rearrangement uses TRBV5-4 and TRBJ1-2, with 7 bases aligning to TRBD1. Per germline, CDR1 SGHNT and CDR2 YYREEE (reference sequence). The CDR3 runs to 15 residues. The V and J ends lost 4 bases and 6 bases, in that order; junction bases with no gene match: 12. The CDR3 nucleotides are TGTGCCAGCAGCGGGATGGGAGCAGGGGGGAATGGCTACACCTTC. Its protein product is CASSGMGAGGNGYTF.

The rearrangement links TRBV23-1 to TRBJ2-2; a weak D match, TRBD1 (5 bases). TRBV23-1 is noted as an ORF with a role that remains uncertain. The CDR3 is made up of 18 amino acids. Trimming stripped 0 bases from V and 6 bases from J, with 20 bases between. In DNA, the CDR3 is TGCGCCAGCAGTCAATCGGGGCCCCAGGGAAAACACGCCGGGGAGCTGTTTTTT. This encodes CASSQSGPQGKHAGELFF.

This chain uses TRBV30 with TRBJ2-2; 8 bases fit TRBD2. The CDR3 totals 24 residues. Per the germline V gene, CDR1 is GTSNPN and CDR2 is SVGIG (reference sequence). The J segment lost 4 bases and the V segment lost 1 base, leaving 32 bases of the junction unmatched. CDR3 protein: CAWSDNGVWFGTGGQLLSTGELFF. The CDR3, as DNA: TGTGCCTGGAGTGACAATGGGGTCTGGTTCGGGACGGGAGGGCAGCTACTAAGCACCGGGGAGCTGTTTTTT.

This clone was counted a single time. The chain employs TRBV6-5 and TRBJ2-3; a weak D match, TRBD2 (6 bases). CDR1 and CDR2 from the germline V gene are MNHEY and SVGAGI. Trimming stripped 2 bases from V and 0 bases from J, with 9 bases between. The CDR3 consists of 15 residues. CDR3 region: CASSYISGSTDTQYF. CDR3 coding DNA: TGTGCCAGCAGTTACATTAGCGGTAGCACAGATACGCAGTATTTT.

The chain couples TRBV5-4 to TRBJ1-2; no definite D call. With 4 bases removed from V and 2 bases from J, the gap between germline ends came to 6 bases. This CDR3 region has 12 residues. Germline V gene lookup returns CDR1 SGHNT and CDR2 YYREEE (reference sequence). In DNA, the CDR3 is TGTGCCAGCAGCAATAGCAACTATGGCTACACCTTC. Protein sequence: CASSNSNYGYTF.

CDR3 residues: CASSSQGGDQPQHF. In nucleotides, the CDR3 is TGTGCCAGCAGCTCTCAGGGAGGTGATCAGCCCCAGCATTTT. The chain couples TRBV7-6 to TRBJ1-5, with a possible D match to TRBD1 (5 bases). Germline V gene sequence: CDR1 SGHVS, CDR2 FNYEAQ. V was clipped by 4 bases and J by 5 bases, with 12 bases between them. The CDR3 is made up of 14 amino acids.

The chain has TRBV9 and TRBJ2-2; 11 bases are a match to TRBD2. This CDR3 region has 18 residues. The V and J ends lost 2 bases and 7 bases, in that order; junction bases with no gene match: 13. In germline, CDR1 is SGDLS, CDR2 YYNGEE. The CDR3 nucleotides are TGTGCCAGCAGCGTGGGAGGCGGGACTAGCGGATGGAACGGGGAGCTGTTTTTT. Protein product: CASSVGGGTSGWNGELFF.

V usage is TRBV7-9 and J usage is TRBJ1-4; D remains ambiguous. Germline CDR1 is SEHNR and CDR2 is FQNEAQ (reference sequence). V lost 4 bases and J lost 0, with 3 bases in between. The CDR3 contains 13 residues. The CDR3 coding sequence is TGTGCCAGCAGCTCTGCAACTAATGAAAAACTGTTTTTT. Translated: CASSSATNEKLFF. The whole variable domain, remainder taken from reference TRBV7-9 and TRBJ1-4, is DTGVSQNPRHKITKRGQNVTFRCDPISEHNRLYWYRQTLGQGPEFLTYFQNEAQLEKSRLLSDRFSAERPKGSFSTLEIQRTEQGDSAMYLCASSSATNEKLFFGSGTQLSVL.

This chain links TRBV19 with TRBJ2-1, with a possible D match to TRBD1 (5 bases). This CDR3 has 15 residues. Germline lookup yields CDR1 LNHDA and CDR2 SQIVND (reference sequence). The V gene lost 1 base and the J gene lost 6 bases, with 13 bases spanning the gap. CDR3: CASSIGAGLSNEQFF. Here the CDR3 DNA reads TGTGCCAGTAGTATAGGGGCAGGGTTAAGCAATGAGCAGTTCTTC.

The CDR3 DNA reads as TGTGCCAGCAGCGGAACGACTAGCGTTCAGTATTTT. Translation gives CASSGTTSVQYF. This chain joins TRBV9 and TRBJ2-3; TRBD2 matches at 8 bases. The CDR3 loop spans 12 amino acids. Per the germline V gene, CDR1 is SGDLS and CDR2 is YYNGEE. After removal of 3 bases from V and 12 bases from J, the junction contained 6 bases not matched to a gene.

There are a few counts of this clone. This chain joins TRBV27 and TRBJ1-5, with D uncertain. Looked up from germline, CDR1 is MNHEY and CDR2 is SMNVEV (reference sequence). V gave up 6 bases and J gave up 2 bases, with 5 bases separating them. CDR3 size: 12 residues. The CDR3, as DNA: TGTGCCAGCAGCCCGGGCAATCAGCCCCAGCATTTT. It is translated as CASSPGNQPQHF.

This clone turned up a few times. The chain employs TRBV7-2 and TRBJ2-5; tentative D call: TRBD2 (6 bases). This CDR3 is 13 amino acids long. The germline CDR1 and CDR2 sequences are SGHTA and FQGNSA. V lost 7 bases and J lost 7, with 16 bases in between. The DNA of the CDR3 is TGTGCCAGCACCAGGGCGGGGCGGGGGACCCAGTACTTC. Amino acids: CASTRAGRGTQYF.

J is TRBJ2-3 and V is TRBV4-3; 10 bases match TRBD2. CDR3 length: 19 residues. Germline values: CDR1 LGHNA, CDR2 YSLEER. V gave up 5 bases and J gave up 1 base; unmatched junction bases: 15. Written as DNA, the CDR3 is TGCGCCAGCAGCTCAAGGGATAGCGGGGGGCCCTGGCGCACAGATACGCAGTATTTT. Amino acids: CASSSRDSGGPWRTDTQYF.

CDR3 nucleotide sequence: TGTGCCAGCAGCGAGGAGGGTGTAGGGCCAGATACGCAGTATTTT. It codes for CASSEEGVGPDTQYF. V and J are TRBV9 and TRBJ2-3; maybe TRBD2 (6 bases). In germline, CDR1 is SGDLS, CDR2 YYNGEE. This CDR3 is 15 amino acids long. The V gene lost 3 bases and the J gene lost 4 bases, with 15 bases spanning the gap.

J is TRBJ2-1 and V is TRBV6-5; D call uncertain. Germline values: CDR1 MNHEY, CDR2 SVGAGI. The length of the CDR3 is 13 residues. V gave up 2 bases and J gave up 9 bases, with 11 bases separating them. CDR3 amino acids: CASSYDARGEQFF. The CDR3, as DNA: TGTGCCAGCAGTTACGACGCGAGAGGTGAGCAGTTCTTC.

This clone was detected a few times. The chain has TRBV3-1 (or the pseudogene TRBV3-2) and TRBJ2-2, with 7 bases that match TRBD2. Trimming removed 1 base from V and 6 bases from J; junction bases left unmatched: 2. The germline V gene encodes CDR1 LGHDT and CDR2 YNNKEL (reference sequence). The CDR3 length is 14 residues. The CDR3 loop reads CASSQGGGAGELFF. The CDR3 DNA reads TGTGCCAGCAGCCAAGGGGGGGGAGCCGGGGAGCTGTTTTTT.

V gene TRBV7-9 combines with J gene TRBJ1-3; D ambiguous. The V and J ends lost 3 bases and 4 bases respectively, with 13 bases between them. The V gene's germline CDR1 is SEHNR and CDR2 FQNEAQ (reference sequence). The CDR3 is 15 residues long. Written as DNA, the CDR3 is TGTGCCAGCAGCTTCCAGGCCACTAGGGGAAACACCATATATTTT. Protein product: CASSFQATRGNTIYF.

The chain couples TRBV30 to TRBJ2-5; D perhaps matches TRBD1 (6 bases). Trimming shortened V by 3 bases and J by 4 bases, and 15 bases separated the two germline ends. The CDR3 extends over 14 amino acids. In germline, CDR1 is GTSNPN, CDR2 SVGIG (reference sequence). CDR3 residues: CAWSEFTGTETQYF. CDR3 sequence (DNA): TGTGCCTGGAGCGAATTTACAGGGACAGAGACCCAGTACTTC. Variable domain in full (rest from reference TRBV30 and TRBJ2-5): SQTIHQWPATLVQPVGSPLSLECTVEGTSNPNLYWYRQAAGRGLQLLFYSVGIGQISSEVPQNLSASRPQDRQFILSSKKLLLSDSGFYLCAWSEFTGTETQYFGPGTRLLVL.

This rearrangement joins TRBV6-4 to TRBJ1-5, with TRBD1 as a possible D gene (5 bases). The germline V gene encodes CDR1 MRHNA and CDR2 SNTAGT. The CDR3 runs 15 residues. The ends were cut back, 4 bases at V and 2 bases at J, with 12 bases in the middle. The CDR3 protein is CASSATGGGNQPQHF. CDR3 DNA: TGTGCCAGCAGTGCCACAGGCGGGGGCAATCAGCCCCAGCATTTT.

This chain joins TRBV7-2 and TRBJ2-1; the match to TRBD2 covers 10 bases. Germline trimming cut 4 bases from V and 4 bases from J; bases unmatched to any gene: 4. Germline V gene sequence: CDR1 SGHTA, CDR2 FQGNSA. The CDR3 covers 15 residues. This CDR3 reads CASSWTSGAYNEQFF. For the CDR3, the DNA is TGTGCCAGCAGCTGGACTAGCGGTGCGTACAATGAGCAGTTCTTC.

This clone was found a few times. This sequence joins TRBV5-4 and TRBJ2-6; TRBD1 agrees at 12 bases. CDR1 is SGHNT and CDR2 is YYREEE in the germline V gene (reference sequence). The CDR3 is 19 residues long. V shed 4 bases and J 3 bases; nucleotides not matched to a gene: 11. The CDR3: CASSPKGGQGAFGANVLTF. The DNA for the CDR3 is TGTGCCAGCAGCCCCAAGGGGGGACAGGGGGCGTTTGGGGCCAACGTCCTGACTTTC.

This sequence joins TRBV24-1 and TRBJ2-3; 10 bases are shared with TRBD1. Unmatched junction bases numbered 5, after V lost 4 bases and J lost 2 bases. Germline-derived CDR1 and CDR2 are KGHDR and SFDVKD. The CDR3 covers 16 residues. The CDR3 DNA sequence: TGTGCCACCAGTGAGACAGGGGGCTCCCACACAGATACGCAGTATTTT. Translating gives CATSETGGSHTDTQYF.

This clone was observed a handful of times. The sample carries other DNA sequences with the same CDR3. The V call is TRBV4-3, the J call TRBJ1-2; TRBD1 matches 7 bases. CDR1 and CDR2 from the germline V gene are LGHNA and YSLEER. The CDR3 length is 13 residues. Losses at the gene ends were 1 base for V and 4 bases for J; bases not matched to a gene: 0. For the CDR3, the DNA is TGCGCCAGCAGCCAAGCAGGGGGCTATGGCTACACCTTC. Translation: CASSQAGGYGYTF.

This clone showed up just once. The genes are TRBV5-6 and TRBJ2-2, with D perhaps matching TRBD1 (5 bases). CDR1 is SGHDT, CDR2 YYEEEE, per germline. Trimming shortened V by 2 bases and J by 4 bases, and 15 bases separated the two germline ends. The CDR3 consists of 16 residues. CDR3 nucleotide sequence: TGTGCCAGCAGCTTTCCAGGGCGCCGTGCCACCGGGGAGCTGTTTTTT. This gives the protein CASSFPGRRATGELFF.

The chain has TRBV6-5 and TRBJ1-1; D perhaps matches TRBD1 (6 bases). Germline V CDR1 and CDR2: MNHEY, SVGAGI. The V end was cut by 7 bases, the J end by 6 bases, with 12 bases between. The CDR3 runs 12 residues. CDR3 residues: CASTTGTAEAFF. CDR3 nucleotides: TGTGCCAGCACCACAGGGACGGCTGAAGCTTTCTTT.